This TCR beta chain emerged from a study of neoadjuvant anti-PD-1 for oral cavity cancer (dated by TCRdb to the early 2020s). For the wider study: Before undergoing curative-intent surgical resection, most patients got three to four biweekly nivolumab doses at 3 mg/kg. The parent correlative cohort had about eleven patients and a response rate of 33%. Patients without progression received a fourth nivolumab dose around day 43 and underwent definitive surgical resection on days 50-56. Under RECIST 1.1, patients with complete response, partial response or stable disease were classed as responders, and patients with progression were classed as non-responders. Broader findings and caveats from the paper: Higher pretreatment blood Treg/Th17 ratios correlated with both higher pretreatment blood TCRbeta clonality and lower post-treatment tumor TCRbeta clonality. After neoadjuvant nivolumab, non-responders showed significantly higher T cell clonality (Gini index) in PBMCs than responders did. Only three patients per response group were included in the TCR analyses, and the authors called for validation in larger cohorts.

Sample time point, as interpreted from the label and publication: before neoadjuvant nivolumab. Patients had been newly diagnosed with stage II-IVA oral cavity squamous cell carcinoma, and no prior systemic or radiation treatment had been given to the patients. The cohort consisted of patients with HPV-negative, locally advanced oral cavity squamous cell carcinoma. Peripheral blood mononuclear cells were analyzed directly and were not maintained or expanded in culture. Samples were obtained from a longitudinal correlative study of a single-arm phase II trial of neoadjuvant nivolumab in oral cavity squamous cell carcinoma. Subject-matched pre- and post-treatment PBMCs and tumors from three responders and three non-responders were subjected to genomic DNA-based TCRbeta sequencing. Peripheral blood mononuclear cells were collected once before nivolumab treatment and again after treatment, at the time of surgery. The Maxwell RSC DNA from Cells kit was used to isolate genomic DNA from PBMCs.

CDR3 length: 14 amino acids, cysteine to phenylalanine. The DNA shown is the 42-base CDR3, in frame from base 1. At the junction V is shortened by 3 bases and J by 5 bases, with 13 bases in between. CDR1 is given as ENHRY and CDR2 as SYGVKD, both from the germline V gene. For this clone: The clone's antigen remains unknown. Base qualities are not provided; no much larger clone lies one nucleotide away.

PBMC libraries used mostly approximately 500 ng of input genomic DNA for deep sequencing, with six replicates per sample. TCRbeta libraries were prepared with the immunoSEQ hsTCRbeta kit according to the manufacturer's instructions. An Illumina NovaSeq 6000 S4 flow cell was used to sequence the final libraries, which had first been combined to 3 nM. In the source study's methods: The immunoSEQ Analyzer handled quality control and preprocessing of the raw data. The analysis was limited to productive rearrangements, and each clonotype was defined by a unique CDR3 amino acid sequence. Repertoire clonality was estimated as the Gini-Simpson index, which was calculated using the R package tcR. Gini indices were compared with Student's t test, and associations with tumor size change were assessed by Pearson correlation. Not all clones reach the TCRdb copy of this immuneACCESS table, which keeps in-frame sequences only. Checked studies attribute under half of the gap to unresolved V genes and leave the rest unexplained. The V and J calls and the clone size are those of that table, but D and trimming were determined from the DNA. The sample includes 15,000 or so clones, with nearly 70% observed a single time. The ten top clones hold less than 3% of the sample.

The receptor's source is a person aged 40 to 85 with oral cavity squamous cell carcinoma. In this chain, TRBV10-3 is recombined with TRBJ1-1, with the identity of the D gene unclear. Sequencing was performed on PBMCs, taken before nivolumab (anti-PD-1) treatment. In nucleotides, the sequence is TGTGCCATCAGTGAATCGGAGGGAGGGACTGAAGCTTTCTTT. It translates as CAISESEGGTEAFF.